Following are 26 T cell receptor beta chains from one sample sequenced in a study of T cell responses to AZD1222 COVID-19 vaccine. The table came from immunoSEQ multiplex PCR; TCRdb's copy has only in-frame clones and leaves some out. The table shows approximately 110,000 clones, with over 80% occurring only once. The sequencing here drew on peripheral blood, taken 28 days after the second AZD1222 dose. These receptors all stem from an adult who received the AZD1222 COVID-19 vaccine.

This clone appeared once. V and J are TRBV29-1 and TRBJ2-5; the match to TRBD1 covers 9 bases. CDR3 size: 15 residues. CDR1 and CDR2 (germline): SQVTM, ANQGSEA. Trimming removed 2 bases from V and 2 bases from J; junction bases left unmatched: 6. The CDR3, as DNA: TGCAGCGTTGAAACAGGGGGCGACCCTCAAGAGACCCAGTACTTC. Its protein is CSVETGGDPQETQYF.

The CDR3 region has the DNA TGTGCCAGCGCCTTCGACTATGGCTACACCTTC. Translated, it gives CASAFDYGYTF. The V and J genes are TRBV6-5 and TRBJ1-2; D gene ambiguous. This CDR3 has 11 residues. The V end lost 8 bases, the J end lost 3 bases, and 7 bases lay between the germline ends. Germline values: CDR1 MNHEY, CDR2 SVGAGI.

The chain is built from TRBV19 and TRBJ2-5, with D tentatively TRBD1 (5 bases). Germline V gene sequence: CDR1 LNHDA, CDR2 SQIVND (reference sequence). Trimming pared 5 bases from V and 4 bases from J, leaving 11 bases between. The CDR3 sequence is 13 residues long. The CDR3 region has the DNA TGTGCCAGTAGTGACAGTGGTGCAGAGACCCAGTACTTC. It translates to CASSDSGAETQYF.

The rearrangement joins TRBV19 to TRBJ1-2; 9 bases align to TRBD1. Trimming at V came to 3 bases and at J to 8 bases, leaving 13 bases not matched to a gene. This CDR3 has 16 residues. The germline gives CDR1 LNHDA, CDR2 SQIVND (reference sequence). The CDR3 loop reads CASSIPGQGLLGGYTF. CDR3 sequence (DNA): TGTGCCAGTAGTATCCCGGGACAGGGCCTCCTTGGCGGCTACACCTTC.

The chain recombines TRBV7-9 with TRBJ2-3; D gene uncertain. In germline, CDR1 is SEHNR, CDR2 FQNEAQ (reference sequence). This CDR3 region has 11 residues. Trimming removed 8 bases from V and 1 base from J, with 4 bases in between. The CDR3 protein is CASVGTDTQYF. The DNA of the CDR3 is TGTGCCAGCGTAGGCACAGATACGCAGTATTTT. Drawing the rest from reference TRBV7-9 and TRBJ2-3, the complete variable domain is DTGVSQNPRHKITKRGQNVTFRCDPISEHNRLYWYRQTLGQGPEFLTYFQNEAQLEKSRLLSDRFSAERPKGSFSTLEIQRTEQGDSAMYLCASVGTDTQYFGPGTRLTVL.

This chain links TRBV6-5 with TRBJ1-1; D is possibly TRBD1 (5 bases). Germline V gene sequence: CDR1 MNHEY, CDR2 SVGAGI. This CDR3 contains 14 residues. Trimming cost V 6 bases and J 0 bases, with 11 bases left between them. The CDR3 DNA is TGTGCCAGCAGCATACAGGACCTGAACACTGAAGCTTTCTTT. Protein: CASSIQDLNTEAFF.

The V and J genes are TRBV9 and TRBJ2-2; D is possibly TRBD2 (5 bases). Trimming pared 0 bases from V and 6 bases from J, leaving 12 bases between. The CDR3 is 15 residues long. In germline, CDR1 is SGDLS, CDR2 YYNGEE. The chain's CDR3 is CASSVVEGLSGELFF. DNA of the CDR3: TGTGCCAGCAGCGTAGTTGAGGGTCTATCCGGGGAGCTGTTTTTT.

V gene TRBV5-8 combines with J gene TRBJ2-3, with D unclear. The length of the CDR3 is 14 residues. V dropped 2 bases and J dropped 2 bases, with 9 bases sitting between them. Germline V CDR1 and CDR2: SGHTS, YDEGEE. CDR3 DNA: TGTGCCAGCAGCTTATTTGGAGACACAGATACGCAGTATTTT. It is translated as CASSLFGDTDTQYF.

Here the CDR3 reads CASSLGLAGTTDTQYF. The CDR3 DNA is TGTGCCAGCAGCTTAGGGCTAGCGGGTACCACAGATACGCAGTATTTT. The rearrangement joins TRBV7-2 to TRBJ2-3, with 8 bases matching TRBD2. V dropped 1 base and J dropped 2; count of bases not matched to a gene: 5. Germline V gene data show CDR1 as SGHTA and CDR2 as FQGNSA. The CDR3 is 16 residues long. The whole variable domain, remainder taken from reference TRBV7-2 and TRBJ2-3, is GAGVSQSPSNKVTEKGKDVELRCDPISGHTALYWYRQSLGQGLEFLIYFQGNSAPDKSGLPSDRFSAERTGGSVSTLTIQRTQQEDSAVYLCASSLGLAGTTDTQYFGPGTRLTVL.

The chain carries TRBV6-6 and TRBJ1-5; D not resolved. This CDR3 region has 14 residues. Germline CDR1 is MNHNY and CDR2 is SVGAGI (reference sequence). Trimming shortened V by 10 bases and J by 2 bases, and 15 bases separated the two germline ends. In nucleotides, the CDR3 is TGTGCCATCCAAAGAGAGGGCGGCAATCAGCCCCAGCATTTT. Amino acid sequence: CAIQREGGNQPQHF.

V usage is TRBV14 and J usage is TRBJ1-2; TRBD1 is a possible D gene (5 bases). Between the trimmed V and J ends, which lost 3 bases and 6 bases, there was a span of 11 bases. CDR1 and CDR2 (germline): SGHDN, FVKESK. The CDR3 sequence is 13 residues long. CDR3 amino acids: CASSQARGDGYTF. The CDR3 region has the DNA TGTGCCAGCAGCCAGGCGAGAGGGGATGGCTACACCTTC.

V is TRBV28 and J is TRBJ1-6; no reliable D call. Germline CDR1 MDHEN, CDR2 SYDVKM. The CDR3 loop spans 17 amino acids. V gave up 2 bases and J gave up 2 bases, with 13 bases separating them. The CDR3 bases are TGTGCCAGCAGTTTACCCCCGGCAGACCCCTATAATTCACCCCTCCACTTT. This gives the protein CASSLPPADPYNSPLHF.

This clone has only a few counts. The rearrangement links TRBV7-8 to TRBJ1-3; D might be TRBD1 (6 bases). V gave up 5 bases and J gave up 2 bases, with 13 bases separating them. Germline CDR1 reads SGHVS; CDR2 reads FQNEAQ. The CDR3 covers 15 residues. The CDR3 bases are TGTGCCAGCAGCCCGCCAGGGGAGCCTGGAAACACCATATATTTT. It is translated as CASSPPGEPGNTIYF.

The rearrangement uses TRBV19 and TRBJ1-6; 10 bases are a match to TRBD1. With 6 bases clipped from V and 10 bases from J, the junction kept 6 bases outside the gene matches. CDR3 length: 14 residues. CDR1 and CDR2 (germline): LNHDA, SQIVND (reference sequence). In nucleotides, the CDR3 is TGTGCCAGTAGGCAGGGACAGGGGCAGTCACCCCTCCACTTT. Protein product: CASRQGQGQSPLHF.

This clone was counted once. The V gene is TRBV6-5, the J gene TRBJ1-5, with D maybe TRBD1 (5 bases). Germline CDR1 MNHEY, CDR2 SVGAGI. V shed 2 bases and J shed 6 bases, with 11 bases lying between them. The CDR3 is 14 residues long. CDR3 nucleotide sequence: TGTGCCAGCAGTTACGGGTCCCAGGGTCAGCCCCAGCATTTT. This translates into CASSYGSQGQPQHF.

This clone was counted between two and nine times. This chain connects TRBV10-3 to TRBJ2-3; D uncertain. Germline V lookup: CDR1 ENHRY, CDR2 SYGVKD. The CDR3 is 14 amino acids. Trimming took 2 bases from V and 2 from J, leaving 8 bases between them. The CDR3, as DNA: TGTGCCATCAGTGAGAGGGCAGACACAGATACGCAGTATTTT. Protein sequence: CAISERADTDTQYF.

The chain joins TRBV2 to TRBJ1-1, with D perhaps matching TRBD1 (5 bases). The CDR3 loop spans 16 amino acids. The germline V and J ends were trimmed by 6 bases and 1 base, with 18 bases remaining between them. Germline CDR1 SNHLY, CDR2 FYNNEI. The CDR3 nucleotides are TGTGCCAGCAGGCCCCCAGGGACGTTTGCGAACACTGAAGCTTTCTTT. Its protein product is CASRPPGTFANTEAFF.

The genes are TRBV28 and TRBJ2-7; 8 positions match TRBD1. The CDR3 runs 15 residues. Germline V gene data show CDR1 as MDHEN and CDR2 as SYDVKM. V lost 1 base and J lost 4; bases outside the gene matches: 6. CDR3 loop: CASSLLAGGRYEQYF. The CDR3 bases are TGTGCCAGCAGTTTATTGGCAGGGGGCAGATACGAGCAGTACTTC.

The V and J genes are TRBV25-1 and TRBJ2-7, with TRBD1 as a possible D gene (7 bases). Trimming left V 4 bases short and J 4 bases short, with 26 bases between. The CDR3 length is 18 residues. CDR1 and CDR2 from the germline V gene are MGHDK and SYGVNS. The CDR3 here is CASSGAGQRAPGLYEQYF. The DNA for the CDR3 is TGTGCCAGCAGTGGGGCGGGACAGAGGGCCCCAGGACTTTACGAGCAGTACTTC.

The chain is built from TRBV15 and TRBJ1-1; 9 bases line up with TRBD1. CDR1 and CDR2 (germline): LNHNV, YYDKDF (reference sequence). V gave up 0 bases and J gave up 1 base; unmatched junction bases: 9. The CDR3 is 18 amino acids. CDR3 nucleotides: TGTGCCACCAGCAGAGATTCGATCGGGACAGGGAGGAACACTGAAGCTTTCTTT. Its translation: CATSRDSIGTGRNTEAFF. Full variable domain (missing parts from reference TRBV15 and TRBJ1-1): DAMVIQNPRYQVTQFGKPVTLSCSQTLNHNVMYWYQQKSSQAPKLLFHYYDKDFNNEADTPDNFQSRRPNTSFCFLDIRSPGLGDTAMYLCATSRDSIGTGRNTEAFFGQGTRLTVV.

Only one count was recorded for this clone. The CDR3 loop reads CASSIAGGNTEAFF. The DNA of the CDR3 is TGTGCCAGTAGTATAGCGGGGGGGAACACTGAAGCTTTCTTT. This chain links TRBV19 with TRBJ1-1; tentative D call: TRBD1 (5 bases). The V gene's germline CDR1 is LNHDA and CDR2 SQIVND (reference sequence). The CDR3 runs to 14 residues. The V gene lost 1 base and the J gene lost 1 base, with 7 bases spanning the gap.

V usage is TRBV3-1 (or the pseudogene TRBV3-2) and J usage is TRBJ1-6; a possible D gene is TRBD1 (5 bases). The germline gives CDR1 LGHDT, CDR2 YNNKEL (reference sequence). Trimming took 2 bases from V and 7 from J, leaving 12 bases between them. There are 15 residues in the CDR3. Written as DNA, the CDR3 is TGTGCCAGCAGCCAAAACAAGGGACTCAATTCACCCCTCCACTTT. As protein: CASSQNKGLNSPLHF.

The chain's CDR3 is CASSLPGLSYEQYF. The DNA for the CDR3 is TGTGCCAGCAGCCTCCCGGGACTCTCCTACGAGCAGTACTTC. This chain links TRBV28 with TRBJ2-7; the D gene is possibly TRBD2 (6 bases). Germline CDR1 and CDR2: MDHEN and SYDVKM. Trimming shortened V by 6 bases and J by 0 bases, and 12 bases separated the two germline ends. The CDR3 has 14 residues.

As DNA, the CDR3 is TGTGCCAGCAGCGGACGAGGGGGAGGGGACAGCTACAATGAGCAGTTCTTC. This encodes CASSGRGGGDSYNEQFF. This rearrangement joins TRBV5-4 to TRBJ2-1; the D gene could be TRBD1 or TRBD2 (7 bases each). V gave up 4 bases and J gave up 3 bases, with 20 bases separating them. Germline CDR1 and CDR2: SGHNT and YYREEE (reference sequence). CDR3 length: 17 amino acids.

This chain uses TRBV7-2 with TRBJ1-1, with D perhaps matching TRBD1 (6 bases). The CDR3 totals 19 residues. V was cut by 1 base and J by 1 base, with 22 bases left in between. From germline, CDR1 is SGHTA and CDR2 FQGNSA. As DNA, the CDR3 is TGTGCCAGCAGCTTAGTTTCATCGTGGGCAGGGGAGGGGAACACTGAAGCTTTCTTT. Encoded protein: CASSLVSSWAGEGNTEAFF.

The rearrangement uses TRBV6-2 or TRBV6-3 and TRBJ2-1; 9 bases align to TRBD1. There are 15 residues in the CDR3. Per germline, CDR1 MNHEY and CDR2 SVGEGT. Trimming at V came to 4 bases and at J to 4 bases, leaving 5 bases not matched to a gene. The DNA of the CDR3 is TGTGCCAGCAGTTCACCGGGACAGGGATACAATGAGCAGTTCTTC. Its protein is CASSSPGQGYNEQFF.